This T cell receptor beta chain is drawn from a study of cytomegalovirus exposure and HLA in healthy donors. Study information: Genotyping showed roughly 86% of a few hundred donors falling in the Caucasian-associated ancestry cluster. Study-level points and caveats: Analyzed later, association rates of TCRs varied across HLA loci, with DRB1 most and HLA-C fewest. Indistinguishability led to the exclusion of some V segments, TRBV6-2 and TRBV6-3 included.

The J segment lost 5 bases and the V segment lost 8 bases, leaving 5 bases of the junction unmatched. The CDR3 length is 14 residues. In germline, CDR1 is SNHLY, CDR2 FYNNEI. PCR involved 60 Vbeta and 13 Jbeta primers. Generated by immunoSEQ multiplex PCR, the TCRdb table keeps only in-frame clones and is missing some. The sample includes 100,000 to 150,000 clones, about 70% of them seen just once. A remark on this clone: Its matching antigen is unknown.

The TCR originated in a male donor in good health and CMV-seronegative. The sample taken for sequencing was PBMCs. The chain has TRBV2 and TRBJ2-5; TRBD2 matches 13 bases. CDR3 nucleotide sequence: TGTGCCAGCGAGGGACTAGCGGGATGGGAGACCCAGTACTTC. Protein product: CASEGLAGWETQYF.